This T cell receptor beta chain derives from a study of prognosis after radiotherapy for stage I lung cancer. The CDR3 has 20 residues. Trimming took off 3 bases at V and 4 bases at J, with 25 bases between the two ends. CDR1 is KGHSH, CDR2 LQKENI, per germline. This clonotype was seen ten or more times. Genomic DNA was the source, and TCR beta CDR3 was amplified from it by two-round multiplex PCR. Primers specific to each TRBV and TRBJ gene drove first-round PCR. TCRdb re-called the multiplex PCR reads with MiXCR, one entry per CDR3 protein. The sample has around 11,000 distinct CDR3 sequences, 54% seen once.

The rearrangement joins TRBV18 to TRBJ2-6; D is perhaps TRBD1 (6 bases). The material sequenced was PBMCs, taken before or after stereotactic body radiation therapy (not recorded which). This clonotype was sampled from a donor of 50 years or more with non-small cell lung cancer. CDR3 region: CASSPSPYDRTVAGANVLTF. The CDR3, as DNA: TGTGCCAGCTCACCCTCCCCGTACGACAGGACGGTCGCGGGGGCCAACGTCCTGACTTTC.